These T cell receptor beta chains were read from a single sample in a study of identifying expanded T cells in peripheral blood. The data were produced by immunoSEQ multiplex PCR, yet TCRdb's version contains in-frame clones alone and is incomplete. The sample has about 50,000 clones; roughly 82% are singletons. Sequencing input: blood. The receptors stem from a person aged 18 to 69 in good health. Both conserved end residues are part of each CDR3. D genes are given only for firm matches. Size tells how often a clone was seen (once, few, many) or the class of an expanded clone, and some rows leave it out.

D gene	clone size	V gene	J gene	CDR3 protein	CDR3 DNA
TRBD1	.	TRBV6-5	TRBJ1-1	CAIQRTGNTEAFF	TGTGCCATCCAGAGGACAGGAAACACTGAAGCTTTCTTT
.	.	TRBV7-9	TRBJ1-4	CASTVMGSTNEKLFF	TGTGCCAGCACCGTTATGGGGTCAACTAATGAAAAACTGTTTTTT
.	.	TRBV6-1	TRBJ2-5	CASSRQARQETQYF	TGTGCCAGCAGTCGACAGGCTCGACAAGAGACCCAGTACTTC
TRBD2	.	TRBV7-7	TRBJ2-2	CASSLGREGTGELFF	TGTGCCAGCAGCTTAGGGCGGGAGGGCACCGGGGAGCTGTTTTTT
TRBD2	few	TRBV7-6	TRBJ2-1	CASSPRTSGGYNEQFF	TGTGCCAGCAGCCCGCGGACTAGCGGGGGCTACAATGAGCAGTTCTTC
.	.	TRBV30	TRBJ1-3	CAWRKDSGNTIYF	TGTGCCTGGAGAAAGGACTCTGGAAACACCATATATTTT
.	.	TRBV2	TRBJ2-1	CASSELGSSYNEQFF	TGTGCCAGCAGTGAACTGGGGAGCTCCTACAATGAGCAGTTCTTC
TRBD2	.	TRBV9	TRBJ2-1	CASSETGLVTRSYNEQFF	TGTGCCAGCAGCGAGACCGGACTAGTCACCCGCTCCTACAATGAGCAGTTCTTC
.	.	TRBV5-4	TRBJ1-4	CASSFQGVGEKLFF	TGTGCCAGCAGCTTTCAGGGTGTAGGGGAAAAACTGTTTTTT
.	.	TRBV27	TRBJ1-2	CATMGGNGYTF	TGTGCCACCATGGGGGGGAATGGCTACACCTTC
.	.	TRBV7-8	TRBJ1-3	CASSLRGAGNTIYF	TGTGCCAGCAGTTTACGGGGGGCGGGAAACACCATATATTTT
TRBD2	.	TRBV6-1	TRBJ2-1	CASSGFGGGGSYNEQFF	TGTGCCAGCAGTGGGTTCGGCGGGGGGGGCTCCTACAATGAGCAGTTCTTC
.	.	TRBV7-8	TRBJ2-1	CASSPGRSNEQFF	TGTGCCAGCAGCCCGGGACGGTCCAATGAGCAGTTCTTC
TRBD2	once	TRBV5-4	TRBJ2-1	CASSFPTGGLSNEQFF	TGTGCCAGCAGCTTCCCTACGGGAGGGCTTAGTAATGAGCAGTTCTTC
TRBD1	.	TRBV6-1	TRBJ1-5	CASRDRNNQPQHF	TGTGCCAGCAGGGACAGGAACAATCAGCCCCAGCATTTT
.	.	TRBV19	TRBJ1-5	CAGGGGLSNQPQHF	TGTGCCGGAGGGGGAGGTCTGAGCAATCAGCCCCAGCACTTT
.	.	TRBV6-1	TRBJ1-1	CASSDLTPRTEAFF	TGTGCCAGCAGTGACCTTACCCCCCGTACTGAAGCTTTCTTT
.	few	TRBV21-1	TRBJ2-2	CASRGPGELFF	TGTGCCAGCAGAGGGCCCGGGGAGCTGTTTTTT
TRBD1	.	TRBV5-1	TRBJ2-6	CASREGASSGANVLTF	TGCGCCAGCAGAGAGGGGGCGAGCTCTGGGGCCAACGTCCTGACTTTC
TRBD1	.	TRBV7-2	TRBJ1-1	CASSADRGNTEAFF	TGTGCCAGCAGCGCGGACAGGGGGAACACTGAAGCTTTCTTT
.	.	TRBV18	TRBJ1-1	CASSPEMNTEAFF	TGTGCCAGCTCACCGGAAATGAACACTGAAGCTTTCTTT
.	.	TRBV2	TRBJ2-7	CASSALGPGSYEQYF	TGTGCCAGCAGTGCCTTGGGCCCGGGCTCCTACGAGCAGTACTTC
.	.	TRBV5-4	TRBJ2-2	CASRMGSGELFF	TGTGCCAGCAGAATGGGGAGTGGGGAGCTGTTTTTT
TRBD1	.	TRBV5-1	TRBJ1-2	CASSPSGTGYGYTF	TGCGCCAGCAGCCCCTCCGGGACAGGGTACGGCTACACCTTC
.	.	TRBV5-4	TRBJ1-1	CASSLPGPPGDTEAFF	TGTGCCAGCAGCTTGCCGGGCCCCCCGGGGGACACTGAAGCTTTCTTT
.	.	TRBV6-5	TRBJ1-2	CASSPPGRTYGYTF	TGTGCCAGCAGTCCCCCAGGCAGGACCTATGGCTACACCTTC
TRBD2	.	TRBV5-1	TRBJ2-7	CASSPVGGYEQYF	TGCGCCAGCAGCCCCGTCGGGGGGTACGAGCAGTACTTC
TRBD1	.	TRBV5-4	TRBJ2-5	CASSLATGGETQYF	TGTGCCAGCAGCTTGGCTACAGGGGGAGAGACCCAGTACTTC
.	.	TRBV27	TRBJ1-3	CASSLTPGSGNTIYF	TGTGCCAGCAGTTTAACCCCGGGCTCTGGAAACACCATATATTTT
.	.	TRBV6-5	TRBJ1-2	CASRHRDPPLGYTF	TGTGCCAGCAGACACAGGGATCCCCCCCTTGGCTACACCTTC
.	.	TRBV30	TRBJ1-2	CAWSVLEGNGYTF	TGTGCCTGGAGTGTACTCGAAGGGAATGGCTACACCTTC
.	.	TRBV10-3	TRBJ2-2	CAISEAGGTGELFF	TGTGCCATCAGTGAGGCAGGAGGTACGGGGGAGCTGTTTTTT
.	.	TRBV5-4	TRBJ1-1	CASSPRVGSNTEAFF	TGTGCCAGCAGCCCTCGGGTTGGCTCAAACACTGAAGCTTTCTTT
TRBD1	.	TRBV20-1	TRBJ2-1	CSAMTGNEQFF	TGCAGTGCTATGACAGGGAATGAGCAGTTCTTC
TRBD1	few	TRBV7-8	TRBJ1-5	CASSPVIGTGGISNQPQHF	TGTGCCAGCAGCCCCGTAATTGGGACAGGGGGCATTAGCAATCAGCCCCAGCATTTT
.	.	TRBV18	TRBJ1-2	CASHDDYGYTF	TGTGCCAGCCATGACGACTATGGCTACACCTTC
TRBD1	.	TRBV7-9	TRBJ1-1	CASSFRGPNTEAFF	TGTGCCAGCAGCTTTAGGGGGCCGAACACTGAAGCTTTCTTT
TRBD2	.	TRBV7-9	TRBJ2-2	CASINPGGLTGELFF	TGTGCCAGCATCAACCCGGGGGGGCTCACCGGGGAGCTGTTTTTT
TRBD2	.	TRBV2	TRBJ2-5	CASSEARGGSRETQYF	TGTGCCAGCAGTGAAGCACGGGGGGGCTCGCGGGAGACCCAGTACTTC
.	.	TRBV30	TRBJ1-2	CAWTGGKNYGYTF	TGTGCCTGGACGGGGGGCAAGAACTATGGCTACACCTTC
.	.	TRBV30	TRBJ1-2	CAWSSREPKGYTF	TGTGCCTGGAGTAGCCGGGAACCTAAAGGCTACACCTTC
TRBD2	.	TRBV19	TRBJ2-5	CASSRGGFETQYF	TGTGCCAGTAGTCGGGGGGGTTTCGAGACCCAGTACTTC
.	.	TRBV11-3	TRBJ1-6	CASSLVSSSPLHF	TGTGCCAGCAGCTTAGTATCATCTTCACCCCTCCACTTT
.	once	TRBV4-2	TRBJ2-1	CASSQERGSGRGNEQFF	TGTGCCAGCAGCCAAGAACGCGGTAGCGGCCGAGGGAATGAGCAGTTCTTC
.	.	TRBV5-6	TRBJ1-2	CASSLNGRGYGYTF	TGTGCCAGCAGCTTGAACGGAAGGGGGTATGGCTACACCTTC
.	.	TRBV10-3	TRBJ2-2	CAITNQGGDGELFF	TGTGCCATCACCAATCAAGGGGGTGACGGGGAGCTGTTTTTT
.	.	TRBV2	TRBJ1-2	CASKSRGINYGYTF	TGTGCCAGCAAGAGCAGGGGAATAAACTATGGCTACACCTTC
TRBD1	.	TRBV29-1	TRBJ1-1	CSVGTGRTEAFF	TGCAGCGTCGGGACAGGACGCACTGAAGCTTTCTTT
TRBD2	once	TRBV7-9	TRBJ2-3	CASTPLSGLAGSTDTQYF	TGTGCCAGCACTCCTCTCTCGGGACTAGCGGGGAGCACAGATACGCAGTATTTT
.	.	TRBV7-2	TRBJ2-3	CASSTPVGLEADTQYF	TGTGCCAGCAGCACTCCTGTGGGGCTAGAAGCAGATACGCAGTATTTT
TRBD1	.	TRBV11-1	TRBJ1-2	CASSTRDRGRNYGYTF	TGTGCCAGCAGCACCCGGGACAGGGGCCGTAACTATGGCTACACCTTC
.	.	TRBV6-1	TRBJ1-6	CASSFRNNSPLHF	TGTGCCAGCAGTTTTAGAAATAATTCACCCCTCCACTTT
TRBD2	.	TRBV6-4	TRBJ2-1	CASSESSGGNNEQFF	TGTGCCAGCAGTGAATCTAGCGGGGGGAACAATGAGCAGTTCTTC
.	.	TRBV4-1	TRBJ1-2	CASSQNQGFQGYTF	TGCGCCAGCAGCCAAAACCAGGGGTTTCAGGGCTACACCTTC
.	few	TRBV27	TRBJ1-2	CASSRNSVGKGYTF	TGTGCCAGCAGCCGAAACAGCGTGGGTAAAGGCTACACCTTC
.	.	TRBV7-3	TRBJ1-1	CASSPTPGTNTEAFF	TGTGCCAGCAGCCCAACCCCAGGGACGAACACTGAAGCTTTCTTT
.	.	TRBV7-2	TRBJ2-3	CASSLALERIDTQYF	TGTGCCAGCAGCTTAGCACTAGAGCGTATAGATACGCAGTATTTT